The table lists the clone carrying this T cell receptor (beta chain) with a count of one. The antigen is not known. The sequenced cases were selected for having the highest brain T cell transcript signatures. Patients received at least one anti-epileptic drug before surgery. The record originates from a study of brain T cells in children with intractable seizures. The study, taken as a whole, reports: Only CDR3 sequence similarity suggested viral specificity, without known HCMV serostatus.

The data were produced by immunoSEQ multiplex PCR, yet TCRdb's version contains in-frame clones alone and is incomplete. There are fewer than 85,000 clones in the sample; 85% to 95% occur only once, and 1.5% to 1.7% lies in the top ten. The CDR3 runs 15 residues. V lost 4 bases and J lost 0, with 9 bases in between. Looked up from germline, CDR1 is LGHDT and CDR2 is YNNKEL (reference sequence). The TCR originated in a boy in the first two years of life with tuberous sclerosis and intractable seizures. The sequenced sample was peripheral blood, obtained at surgery. This chain connects TRBV3-1 (or the pseudogene TRBV3-2) to TRBJ1-4; D gene ambiguous. CDR3 sequence reads: CASSLTLATNEKLFF. The CDR3 DNA follows: TGTGCCAGCAGCCTAACTCTTGCAACTAATGAAAAACTGTTTTTT.